This T cell receptor beta chain was recorded in a study of OX40 agonist ivuxolimab in advanced cancers. This CDR3 has 13 amino acids. CDR1 SEHNR and CDR2 FQNEAQ come from the germline V gene (reference sequence). The V end lost 7 bases, the J end lost 6 bases, and 16 bases lay between the germline ends. Overall study results and limits: Partial responders treated at 0.1-3.0 mg/kg exhibited clonal expansion among the lowest measured.

In regard to this clone: The target antigen is unknown.

Using immunoSEQ multiplex PCR, the repertoire was profiled, and TCRdb retains in-frame clones only, with some absent. The data show some 64,000 clones, with more than 85% seen just once and 0.6% to 0.8% held by the top ten. This sample comprised CD4+ or CD8+ T cells sorted from blood, obtained in a trial of the OX40 agonist ivuxolimab. This TCR came from an adult with an advanced solid tumor such as melanoma, head and neck, liver or kidney cancer. This rearrangement joins TRBV7-9 to TRBJ2-7; weak D call: TRBD2 (5 bases). CDR3 DNA: TGTGCCAGCAACCGAGCGGTTTGGGGCGAGCAGTACTTC. Its protein product is CASNRAVWGEQYF.